A single sample is the source of the 15 T cell receptor beta chains below, sequenced in a study of shared clonotypes between healthy human individuals. Assay: immunoSEQ multiplex PCR; the TCRdb copy retains only in-frame clones and omits some. The sample yields about 710,000 clones, 72% seen once. The material sequenced was memory CD4+ T cells sorted from blood. As to subset: CD45RA-negative fraction. These receptors were taken from a young woman in good health.

The chain couples TRBV28 to TRBJ2-3; D unresolved. The ends were cut back, 2 bases at V and 6 bases at J, with 15 bases in the middle. Germline V gene data show CDR1 as MDHEN and CDR2 as SYDVKM. CDR3 length: 15 amino acids. DNA of the CDR3: TGTGCCAGCAGTTTAATCGGTTTGGGCAAGGATACGCAGTATTTT. Translated: CASSLIGLGKDTQYF.

The CDR3 DNA is TGTGCCAGCAGTAGGGACTTAGCGTCAAATCAGCCCCAGCATTTT. This codes for CASSRDLASNQPQHF. V usage is TRBV2 and J usage is TRBJ1-5, with TRBD1 as a possible D gene (5 bases). Trimming shortened V by 5 bases and J by 4 bases, and 15 bases separated the two germline ends. The CDR3 extends over 15 amino acids. The germline gives CDR1 SNHLY, CDR2 FYNNEI.

The rearrangement uses TRBV5-1 and TRBJ2-1; D may be TRBD2 (6 bases). CDR3 length equals 14 residues. The germline gives CDR1 SGHRS, CDR2 YFSETQ. Trimming shortened V by 2 bases and J by 7 bases, and 13 bases separated the two germline ends. DNA for the CDR3: TGCGCCAGCAGCTTAGGTACGGCGGGAAATGAGCAGTTCTTC. It specifies CASSLGTAGNEQFF.

The chain combines TRBV27 with TRBJ2-3; 7 positions agree with TRBD2. V lost 6 bases and J lost 0; bases outside the gene matches: 15. In germline, CDR1 is MNHEY, CDR2 SMNVEV (reference sequence). This CDR3 region has 18 residues. CDR3 coding DNA: TGTGCCAGCAGCTCCAACCCCGGGCTAGCGGTTAGCACAGATACGCAGTATTTT. As protein: CASSSNPGLAVSTDTQYF.

CDR3 in DNA: TGTGCCAGCTCACCTCCTAGCGGGAGGGCCTTCACCGGGGAGCTGTTTTTT. It specifies CASSPPSGRAFTGELFF. J is TRBJ2-2 and V is TRBV18; 12 bases agree with TRBD2. V was clipped by 3 bases and J by 4 bases; unmatched bases: 6. The germline CDR1 and CDR2 sequences are KGHSH and LQKENI. The CDR3 is 17 residues long.

This clone was observed a handful of times. This sequence joins TRBV29-1 and TRBJ1-1; D unclear. Germline-derived CDR1 and CDR2 are SQVTM and ANQGSEA. CDR3 length: 14 amino acids. Deletions cut 5 bases from V and 6 bases from J, with 19 bases between. CDR3 loop: CSVSKEGDVSEAFF. The CDR3 coding sequence is TGCAGCGTTTCTAAGGAGGGCGACGTGTCTGAAGCTTTCTTT.

This clone turned up a few times. The rearrangement links TRBV7-2 to TRBJ2-1; 13 bases map to TRBD2. The CDR3 is 14 residues long. V was pared by 5 bases and J by 9 bases, with 4 bases of the junction left unmatched. Per the germline V gene, CDR1 is SGHTA and CDR2 is FQGNSA. The CDR3 DNA follows: TGTGCCAGCAGCGCCGGACTAGCGGGAGTTGAGCAGTTCTTC. Residues: CASSAGLAGVEQFF. The full variable domain, rest sourced from reference TRBV7-2 and TRBJ2-1, is GAGVSQSPSNKVTEKGKDVELRCDPISGHTALYWYRQSLGQGLEFLIYFQGNSAPDKSGLPSDRFSAERTGGSVSTLTIQRTQQEDSAVYLCASSAGLAGVEQFFGPGTRLTVL.

This clone has a single count. CDR3 residues: CASAGAYEQYF. The CDR3 DNA follows: TGTGCCAGCGCCGGGGCCTACGAGCAGTACTTC. The J gene is TRBJ2-5, the V gene TRBV2; D is perhaps TRBD2 (5 bases). The DNA end lines up better with TRBJ2-7; the J call may be wrong. Germline V gene data show CDR1 as SNHLY and CDR2 as FYNNEI. CDR3 length: 11 residues.

The V gene is TRBV11-2, the J gene TRBJ2-1; the D gene is possibly TRBD2 (6 bases). The length of the CDR3 is 15 residues. The germline V gene encodes CDR1 SGHAT and CDR2 FQNNGV. Trimming cost V 1 base and J 4 bases, with 11 bases left between them. As DNA, the CDR3 is TGTGCCAGCAGCTTAGTAGTGGGGGGTTACAATGAGCAGTTCTTC. Translated: CASSLVVGGYNEQFF.

This chain uses TRBV5-6 with TRBJ2-2; possibly TRBD1 for D (6 bases). From germline, CDR1 is SGHDT and CDR2 YYEEEE. V was shortened by 1 base and J by 2 bases, with 15 bases between the two germline ends. The CDR3 runs 17 residues. CDR3 sequence (DNA): TGTGCCAGCAGCTTGCTCCCCGGGACAAAAAACACCGGGGAGCTGTTTTTT. Encoded protein: CASSLLPGTKNTGELFF.

The genes are TRBV19 and TRBJ2-5; D gene unclear. Germline CDR1 reads LNHDA; CDR2 reads SQIVND (reference sequence). The CDR3 covers 14 residues. The V end was cut by 5 bases, the J end by 1 base, with 11 bases between. DNA of the CDR3: TGTGCCAGTAGTGTGGGAATAAGCCAAGAGACCCAGTACTTC. Translated: CASSVGISQETQYF.

The chain links TRBV14 to TRBJ2-7, with 7 bases that match TRBD1. CDR1 and CDR2 (germline): SGHDN, FVKESK. The CDR3 consists of 14 residues. The V gene end was trimmed by 0 bases and the J gene end by 3 bases; junction bases not matched to a gene: 2. The CDR3 DNA sequence: TGTGCCAGCAGCCAAGATAGACAGGGCTACGAGCAGTACTTC. This translates into CASSQDRQGYEQYF.

The V and J genes are TRBV30 and TRBJ2-5, with D perhaps TRBD2 (5 bases). The V and J ends lost 2 bases and 1 base respectively, with 8 bases between them. This CDR3 region has 13 residues. Germline CDR1 is GTSNPN and CDR2 is SVGIG (reference sequence). CDR3 DNA sequence: TGTGCCTGGAGTCAAGGGAGCCAAGAGACCCAGTACTTC. This sequence encodes CAWSQGSQETQYF.

This clone was observed a single time. The V gene is TRBV12-2, the J gene TRBJ2-3; the listed D gene, TRBD2, was not tested against the DNA. TRBV12-2 is a known pseudogene. CDR3 size: 15 residues. Written as DNA, the CDR3 is TGTGCAAGTCGCTTAGGGGTCGGGGGGACGGATACGCAGTATTTT. Its translation: CASRLGVGGTDTQYF.

The V and J genes are TRBV5-1 and TRBJ2-7, with D maybe TRBD2 (6 bases). Germline CDR1 reads SGHRS; CDR2 reads YFSETQ. The CDR3 runs to 15 residues. V was cut by 4 bases and J by 2 bases, with 16 bases left in between. CDR3 loop: CASSIEAGGAYEQYF. The CDR3 nucleotides are TGCGCCAGCAGCATTGAAGCGGGTGGGGCCTACGAGCAGTACTTC.